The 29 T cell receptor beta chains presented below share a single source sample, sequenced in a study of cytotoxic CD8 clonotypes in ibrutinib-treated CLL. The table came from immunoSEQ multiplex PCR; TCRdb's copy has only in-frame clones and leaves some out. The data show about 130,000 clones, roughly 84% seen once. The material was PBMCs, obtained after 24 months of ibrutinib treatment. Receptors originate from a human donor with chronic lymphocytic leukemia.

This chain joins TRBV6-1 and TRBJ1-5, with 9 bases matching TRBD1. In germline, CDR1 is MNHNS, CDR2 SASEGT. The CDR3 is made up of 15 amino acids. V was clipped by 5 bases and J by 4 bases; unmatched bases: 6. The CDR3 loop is CASSNIQGANQPQHF. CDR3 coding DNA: TGTGCCAGCAGTAACATACAGGGGGCGAATCAGCCCCAGCATTTT.

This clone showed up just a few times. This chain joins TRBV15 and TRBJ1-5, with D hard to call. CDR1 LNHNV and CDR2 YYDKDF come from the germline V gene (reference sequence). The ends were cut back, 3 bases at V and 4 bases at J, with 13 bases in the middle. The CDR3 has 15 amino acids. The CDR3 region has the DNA TGTGCCACCAGCAGGGGAGGGCCGGTAAATCAGCCCCAGCATTTT. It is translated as CATSRGGPVNQPQHF.

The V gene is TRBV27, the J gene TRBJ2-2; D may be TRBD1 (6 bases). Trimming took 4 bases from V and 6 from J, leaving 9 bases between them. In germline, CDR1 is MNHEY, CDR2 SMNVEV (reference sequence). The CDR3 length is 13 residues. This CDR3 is CASSYQGSGELFF. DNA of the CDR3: TGTGCCAGCAGTTATCAGGGGTCCGGGGAGCTGTTTTTT.

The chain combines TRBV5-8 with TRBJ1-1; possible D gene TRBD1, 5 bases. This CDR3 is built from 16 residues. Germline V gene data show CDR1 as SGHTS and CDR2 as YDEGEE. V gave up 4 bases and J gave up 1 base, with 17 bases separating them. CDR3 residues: CASSPRGVEKNTEAFF. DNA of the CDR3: TGTGCCAGCAGCCCCCGAGGGGTTGAGAAGAACACTGAAGCTTTCTTT.

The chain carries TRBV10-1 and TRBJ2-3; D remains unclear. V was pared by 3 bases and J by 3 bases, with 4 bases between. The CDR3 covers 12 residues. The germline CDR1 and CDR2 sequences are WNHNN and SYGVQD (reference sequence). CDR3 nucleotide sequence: TGCGCCAGCAGTGAAGGGACAGATACGCAGTATTTT. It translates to CASSEGTDTQYF.

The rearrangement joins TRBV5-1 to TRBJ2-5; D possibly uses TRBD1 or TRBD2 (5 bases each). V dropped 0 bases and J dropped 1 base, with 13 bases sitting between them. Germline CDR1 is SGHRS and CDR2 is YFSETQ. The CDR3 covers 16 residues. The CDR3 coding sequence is TGCGCCAGCAGCTTGGTCTCAACCGGGGCCCAAGAGACCCAGTACTTC. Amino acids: CASSLVSTGAQETQYF.

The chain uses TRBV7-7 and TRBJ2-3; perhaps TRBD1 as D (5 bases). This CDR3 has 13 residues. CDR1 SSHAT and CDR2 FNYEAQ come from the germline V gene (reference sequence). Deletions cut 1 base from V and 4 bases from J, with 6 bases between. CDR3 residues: CASSLGRADTQYF. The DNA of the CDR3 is TGTGCCAGCAGCTTAGGCAGGGCAGATACGCAGTATTTT. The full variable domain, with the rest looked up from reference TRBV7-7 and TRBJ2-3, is GAGVSQSPRYKVTKRGQDVTLRCDPISSHATLYWYQQALGQGPEFLTYFNYEAQPDKSGLPSDRFSAERPEGSISTLTIQRTEQRDSAMYRCASSLGRADTQYFGPGTRLTVL.

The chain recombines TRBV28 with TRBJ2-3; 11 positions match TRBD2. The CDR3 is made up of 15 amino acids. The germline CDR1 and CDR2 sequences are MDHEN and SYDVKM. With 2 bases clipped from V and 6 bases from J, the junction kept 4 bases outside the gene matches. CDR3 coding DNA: TGTGCCAGCAGTTTAAGCACTAGCGGGGGTGATACGCAGTATTTT. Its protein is CASSLSTSGGDTQYF. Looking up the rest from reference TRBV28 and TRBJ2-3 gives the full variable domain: DVKVTQSSRYLVKRTGEKVFLECVQDMDHENMFWYRQDPGLGLRLIYFSYDVKMKEKGDIPEGYSVSREKKERFSLILESASTNQTSMYLCASSLSTSGGDTQYFGPGTRLTVL.

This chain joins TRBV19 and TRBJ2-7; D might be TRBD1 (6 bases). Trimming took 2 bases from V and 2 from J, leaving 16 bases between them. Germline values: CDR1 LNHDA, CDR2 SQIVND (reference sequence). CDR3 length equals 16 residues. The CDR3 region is CASSIRGGHRAYEQYF. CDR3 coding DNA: TGTGCCAGTAGTATAAGAGGGGGACACAGAGCCTACGAGCAGTACTTC.

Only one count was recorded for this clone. The CDR3 loop reads CASSPNNPTSGETQYF. The DNA of the CDR3 is TGTGCCAGTAGTCCAAACAACCCAACTAGCGGCGAGACCCAGTACTTC. The chain joins TRBV19 to TRBJ2-5, with 8 bases aligning to TRBD2. There are 16 residues in the CDR3. The germline V gene encodes CDR1 LNHDA and CDR2 SQIVND (reference sequence). Trimming cost V 5 bases and J 5 bases; bases outside gene matches: 13.

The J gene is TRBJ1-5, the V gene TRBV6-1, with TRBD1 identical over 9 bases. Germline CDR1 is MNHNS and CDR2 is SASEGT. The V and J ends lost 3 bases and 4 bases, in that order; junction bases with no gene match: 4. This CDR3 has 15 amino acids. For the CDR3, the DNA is TGTGCCAGCAGTGATAACAGGGGGCGGAATCAGCCCCAGCATTTT. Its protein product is CASSDNRGRNQPQHF.

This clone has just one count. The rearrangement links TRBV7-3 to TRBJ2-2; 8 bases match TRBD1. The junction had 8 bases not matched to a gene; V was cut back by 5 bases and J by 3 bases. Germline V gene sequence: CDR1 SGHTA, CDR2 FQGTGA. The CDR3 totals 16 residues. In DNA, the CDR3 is TGTGCCAGCAGCGCCCCCGGGACAGGATACACCGGGGAGCTGTTTTTT. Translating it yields CASSAPGTGYTGELFF.

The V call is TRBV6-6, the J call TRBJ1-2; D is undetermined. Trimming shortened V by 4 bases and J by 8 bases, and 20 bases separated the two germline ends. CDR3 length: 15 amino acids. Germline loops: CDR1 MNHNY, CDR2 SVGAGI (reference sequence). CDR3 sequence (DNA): TGTGCCAGCAGTTCGGGTAGGACTTCTCCCCAGGGCTACACCTTC. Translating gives CASSSGRTSPQGYTF.

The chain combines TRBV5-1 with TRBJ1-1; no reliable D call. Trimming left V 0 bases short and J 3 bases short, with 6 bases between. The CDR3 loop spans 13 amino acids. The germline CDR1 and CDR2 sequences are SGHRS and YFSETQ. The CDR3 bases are TGCGCCAGCAGCTTGGATGGCTACACTGAAGCTTTCTTT. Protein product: CASSLDGYTEAFF.

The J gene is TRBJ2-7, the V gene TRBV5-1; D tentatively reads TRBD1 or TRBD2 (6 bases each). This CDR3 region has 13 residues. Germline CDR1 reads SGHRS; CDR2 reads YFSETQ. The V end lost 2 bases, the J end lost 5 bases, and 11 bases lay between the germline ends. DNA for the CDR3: TGCGCCAGCAGCTTAAACAGGGAGGACGAGCAGTACTTC. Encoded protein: CASSLNREDEQYF.

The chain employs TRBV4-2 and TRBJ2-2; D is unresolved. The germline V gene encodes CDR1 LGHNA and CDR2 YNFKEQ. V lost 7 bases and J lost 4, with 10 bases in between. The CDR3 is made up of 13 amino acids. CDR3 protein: CASKGKLTGELFF. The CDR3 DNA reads TGTGCCAGCAAAGGAAAGCTCACCGGGGAGCTGTTTTTT.

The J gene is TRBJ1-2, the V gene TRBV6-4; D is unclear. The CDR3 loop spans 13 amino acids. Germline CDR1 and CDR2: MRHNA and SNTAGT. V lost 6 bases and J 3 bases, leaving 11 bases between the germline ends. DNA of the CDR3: TGTGCCAGCAGAAGAGGTTTCGACTATGGCTACACCTTC. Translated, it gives CASRRGFDYGYTF.

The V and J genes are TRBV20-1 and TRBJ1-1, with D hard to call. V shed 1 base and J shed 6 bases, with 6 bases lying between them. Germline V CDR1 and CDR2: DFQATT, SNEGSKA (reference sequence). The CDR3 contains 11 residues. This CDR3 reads CSARVRAEAFF. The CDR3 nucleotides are TGCAGTGCTAGAGTTAGAGCTGAAGCTTTCTTT.

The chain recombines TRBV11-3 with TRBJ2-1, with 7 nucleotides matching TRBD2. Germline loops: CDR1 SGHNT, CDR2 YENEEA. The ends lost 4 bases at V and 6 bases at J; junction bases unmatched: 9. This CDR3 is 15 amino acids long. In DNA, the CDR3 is TGTGCCAGCAGCTCGCACTCGGGACTATCCAATGAGCAGTTCTTC. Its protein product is CASSSHSGLSNEQFF.

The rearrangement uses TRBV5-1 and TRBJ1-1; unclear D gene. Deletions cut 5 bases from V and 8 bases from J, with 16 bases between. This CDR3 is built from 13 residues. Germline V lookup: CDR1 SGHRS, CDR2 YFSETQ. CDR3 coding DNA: TGCGCCAGCAGTGCAGGACTTTTTCTGGAAGCTTTCTTT. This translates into CASSAGLFLEAFF.

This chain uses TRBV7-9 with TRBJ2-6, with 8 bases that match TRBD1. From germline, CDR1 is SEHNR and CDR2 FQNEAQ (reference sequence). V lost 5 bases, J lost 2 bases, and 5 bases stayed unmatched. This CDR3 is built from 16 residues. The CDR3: CASSGTRGPGANVLTF. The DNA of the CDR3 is TGTGCCAGCAGCGGGACCAGGGGGCCTGGGGCCAACGTCCTGACTTTC.

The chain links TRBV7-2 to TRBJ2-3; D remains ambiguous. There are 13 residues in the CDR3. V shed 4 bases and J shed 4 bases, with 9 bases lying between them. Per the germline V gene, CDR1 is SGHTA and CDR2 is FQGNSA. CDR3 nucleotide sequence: TGTGCCAGCAGCTCCTCCAGCCCAGATACGCAGTATTTT. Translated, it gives CASSSSSPDTQYF.

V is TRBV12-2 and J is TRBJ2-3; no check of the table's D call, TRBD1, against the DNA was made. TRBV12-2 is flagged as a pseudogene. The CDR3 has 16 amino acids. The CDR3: CASRHRGNYSTDTQYF. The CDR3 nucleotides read TGTGCAAGTCGCCACAGGGGGAATTACAGCACAGATACGCAGTATTTT.

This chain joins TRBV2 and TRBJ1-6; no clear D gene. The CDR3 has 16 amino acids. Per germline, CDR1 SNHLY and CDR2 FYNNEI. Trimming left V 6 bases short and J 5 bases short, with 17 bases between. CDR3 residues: CASRAGVTSNNSPLHF. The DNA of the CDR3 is TGTGCCAGCAGGGCCGGGGTCACATCAAATAATTCACCCCTCCACTTT.

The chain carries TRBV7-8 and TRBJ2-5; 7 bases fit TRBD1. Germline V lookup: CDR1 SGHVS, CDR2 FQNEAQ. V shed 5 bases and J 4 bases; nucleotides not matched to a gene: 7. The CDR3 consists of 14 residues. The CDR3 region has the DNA TGTGCCAGCAGCGCCCGGACAGGCTCAGAGACCCAGTACTTC. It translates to CASSARTGSETQYF.

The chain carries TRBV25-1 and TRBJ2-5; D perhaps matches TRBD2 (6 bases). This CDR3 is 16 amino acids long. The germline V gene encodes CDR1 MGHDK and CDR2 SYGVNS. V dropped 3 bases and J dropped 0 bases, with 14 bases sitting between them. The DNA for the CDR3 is TGTGCCAGCAGTGATACTCGGGGGAGATACCAAGAGACCCAGTACTTC. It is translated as CASSDTRGRYQETQYF. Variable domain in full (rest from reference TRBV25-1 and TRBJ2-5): EADIYQTPRYLVIGTGKKITLECSQTMGHDKMYWYQQDPGMELHLIHYSYGVNSTEKGDLSSESTVSRIRTEHFPLTLESARPSHTSQYLCASSDTRGRYQETQYFGPGTRLLVL.

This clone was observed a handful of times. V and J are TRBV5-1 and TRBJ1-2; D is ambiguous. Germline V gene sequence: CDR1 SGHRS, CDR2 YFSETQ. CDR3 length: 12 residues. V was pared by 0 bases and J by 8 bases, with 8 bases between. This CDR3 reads CASSLVNGGYTF. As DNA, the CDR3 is TGCGCCAGCAGCTTGGTCAACGGGGGCTACACCTTC.

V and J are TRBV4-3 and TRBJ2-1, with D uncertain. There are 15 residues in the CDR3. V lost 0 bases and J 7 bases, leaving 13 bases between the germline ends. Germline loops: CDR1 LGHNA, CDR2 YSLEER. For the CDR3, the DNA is TGCGCCAGCAGCCAAGATCGGGTGGAGAGTAATGAGCAGTTCTTC. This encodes CASSQDRVESNEQFF.

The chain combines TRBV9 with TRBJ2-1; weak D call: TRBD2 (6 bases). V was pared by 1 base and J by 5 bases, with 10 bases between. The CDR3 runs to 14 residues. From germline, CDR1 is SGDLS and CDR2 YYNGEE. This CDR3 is CASSVRRENNEQFF. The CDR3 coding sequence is TGTGCCAGCAGCGTACGGAGGGAAAACAATGAGCAGTTCTTC.